Each of the 31 T cell receptor beta chains below was sequenced from the same sample in a study of T cells in Graves' hyperthyroidism and ophthalmopathy (dated by TCRdb to between 2019 and 2020). Library generation was performed with multiplex PCR. The run used an Illumina HiSeq 2000. The TCR beta CDR3 regions were amplified from the RNA transcripts. The first round of RT-PCR for the TCR CDR3 was performed with the HTBI primer set and the Qiagen OneStep RT-PCR kit. TCRdb's own reprocessing of the public reads used fastp at Q25 and MiXCR and kept productive beta chains. Each entry merges the rows of one CDR3 protein and shows their most common DNA and genes. This sample lists 700,000 to 950,000 distinct CDR3 sequences; just over 35% were detected once. The ten largest clones capture around 32% of the sample. The sample was blood. These receptors were collected from a middle-aged woman with Graves' hyperthyroidism.

This clonotype was seen a single time. With a much larger clone just one base away, this may be a read error. This chain joins TRBV5-1 and TRBJ2-6, with D maybe TRBD2 (5 bases). The germline V gene encodes CDR1 SGHRS and CDR2 YFSETQ. The CDR3 is 14 residues long. CDR3 nucleotides: TGCGCCAGCAGGGAGGATTCTGCGGCCAACGTCCTGACTTTC. This gives the protein CASREDSAANVLTF.

In the case of this clonotype: A read error may be the cause here, since a much bigger clone is one base away. The chain couples TRBV7-9 to TRBJ1-2; D uncertain. The V end lost 4 bases, the J end lost 7 bases, and 16 bases lay between the germline ends. CDR1 and CDR2 (germline): SEHNR, FQNEAQ (reference sequence). The CDR3 runs to 14 residues. The CDR3 region has the DNA TGTGCCAGCAGCTCCCCCTCCGGGATCGGTGGCTACACCTTC. Amino acids: CASSSPSGIGGYTF.

This clonotype was picked up many times. The chain is built from TRBV11-3 and TRBJ2-2; the match to TRBD1 covers 8 bases. CDR1 and CDR2 (germline): SGHNT, YENEEA. The CDR3 runs to 13 residues. Germline trimming cut 5 bases from V and 5 bases from J; bases unmatched to any gene: 1. This chain's CDR3 is CASSRQGTGELFF. In DNA form, the CDR3 reads TGTGCCAGCAGCCGACAGGGGACCGGGGAGCTGTTTTTT.

The chain couples TRBV20-1 to TRBJ2-1, with 11 bases that match TRBD1. The CDR3 is 13 residues long. Trimming at V came to 5 bases and at J to 10 bases, leaving 7 bases not matched to a gene. CDR1 and CDR2 from the germline V gene are DFQATT and SNEGSKA (reference sequence). CDR3 region: CSAQRDRGYEQFF. Here the CDR3 DNA reads TGCAGTGCTCAACGGGACAGGGGGTACGAGCAGTTCTTC.

The sample holds one count of this clonotype. The chain uses TRBV7-9 and TRBJ1-2; no clear D. Trimming shortened V by 4 bases and J by 0 bases, and 9 bases separated the two germline ends. In germline, CDR1 is SEHNR, CDR2 FQNEAQ (reference sequence). This CDR3 region has 14 residues. DNA of the CDR3: TGTGCCAGCAGCTCCGACACGCCTAACTATGGCTACACCTTC. Amino acids: CASSSDTPNYGYTF.

This clonotype was counted a few times. The V and J genes are TRBV27 and TRBJ1-3; D is unresolved. Germline V CDR1 and CDR2: MNHEY, SMNVEV (reference sequence). Trimming pared 4 bases from V and 1 base from J, leaving 8 bases between. CDR3 length equals 14 residues. DNA for the CDR3: TGTGCCAGCAGTTCCTGGATGTCTGGAAACACCATATATTTT. Translating it yields CASSSWMSGNTIYF.

This clonotype has a handful of counts. The V and J genes are TRBV5-6 and TRBJ2-2; 8 bases fit TRBD2. Germline CDR1 SGHDT, CDR2 YYEEEE. Trimming at V came to 7 bases and at J to 6 bases, leaving 11 bases not matched to a gene. The CDR3 covers 15 residues. In DNA, the CDR3 is TGTGCCAGCCACCAATTCGGGAGGGCCGCCGGGGAGCTGTTTTTT. Residues: CASHQFGRAAGELFF.

This clonotype was detected only a few times. This chain links TRBV27 with TRBJ1-2, with 7 bases matching TRBD1. J was trimmed by 7 bases and V by 6 bases; bases with no gene match: 11. There are 14 residues in the CDR3. CDR1 is MNHEY, CDR2 SMNVEV, per germline (reference sequence). CDR3 region: CASSPISGGGGYTF. In DNA form, the CDR3 reads TGTGCCAGCAGCCCCATCTCAGGGGGTGGTGGCTACACCTTC.

The rearrangement uses TRBV7-3 and TRBJ1-2; D is unclear. The CDR3 totals 14 residues. The V end lost 2 bases, the J end lost 4 bases, and 11 bases lay between the germline ends. CDR1 SGHTA and CDR2 FQGTGA come from the germline V gene. DNA for the CDR3: TGTGCCAGCAGCTTAGGCCCGGCTCGCTATGGCTACACCTTC. It specifies CASSLGPARYGYTF.

Remarks on this clonotype: Germline and junction disagree at one end, which may indicate a read error. V gene TRBV5-6 combines with J gene TRBJ2-7; perhaps D is TRBD1 or TRBD2 (5 bases each). The CDR3 consists of 13 residues. Germline CDR1 and CDR2: SGHDT and YYEEEE. CDR3 sequence: CASSFGTDYEQCF. CDR3 sequence (DNA): TGTGCCAGCAGCTTCGGGACCGATTACGAGCAGTGCTTC.

This clonotype occurred many times. The chain couples TRBV13 to TRBJ2-7, with D maybe TRBD1 (5 bases). V lost 5 bases and J lost 2, with 13 bases in between. The CDR3 is 14 residues long. The germline CDR1 and CDR2 sequences are PRHDT and FYEKMQ (reference sequence). DNA for the CDR3: TGTGCCAGCAGCCCCCGACAGTGGGCCTACGAGCAGTACTTC. This codes for CASSPRQWAYEQYF.

This clonotype appeared a few times. V usage is TRBV6-5 and J usage is TRBJ2-7, with 7 positions matching TRBD1. V shed 2 bases, J shed 7 bases, and the junction held 11 bases outside the gene matches. Germline assignment: CDR1 MNHEY and CDR2 SVGAGI. The CDR3 length is 15 residues. CDR3 bases: TGTGCCAGCAGTTACCGTAATACAGGGGTGGGTGAGCAGTACTTC. It encodes CASSYRNTGVGEQYF.

This clonotype has a count of ten or more. The V gene is TRBV19, the J gene TRBJ1-4; 8 nucleotides agree with TRBD1. CDR1 LNHDA and CDR2 SQIVND come from the germline V gene (reference sequence). The CDR3 is 15 amino acids. V was pared by 7 bases and J by 10 bases, with 14 bases of the junction left unmatched. The CDR3 region has the DNA TGTGCCAGTACCGGCAGGACAGGGAGTGTTGGAAAACTGTTTTTT. It is translated as CASTGRTGSVGKLFF.

The V gene is TRBV15, the J gene TRBJ2-5; D may match TRBD1 or TRBD2 (5 bases each). Deletions cut 8 bases from V and 5 bases from J, with 12 bases between. The CDR3 is 12 amino acids. Germline V gene data show CDR1 as LNHNV and CDR2 as YYDKDF (reference sequence). The CDR3 sequence is CATRGREETQYF. CDR3 nucleotides: TGTGCCACCCGAGGCAGGGAGGAGACCCAGTACTTC.

This clonotype was seen repeatedly, ten times or more. The V call is TRBV2, the J call TRBJ1-4; maybe TRBD1 (5 bases). Trimming pared 8 bases from V and 8 bases from J, leaving 12 bases between. This CDR3 has 12 residues. Germline CDR1 SNHLY, CDR2 FYNNEI. This CDR3 is CASGLQAEKLFF. CDR3 nucleotides: TGTGCCAGCGGTTTACAGGCAGAAAAACTGTTTTTT. Combining the CDR3 with reference TRBV2 and TRBJ1-4 gives the whole variable domain EPEVTQTPSHQVTQMGQEVILRCVPISNHLYFYWYRQILGQKVEFLVSFYNNEISEKSEIFDDQFSVERPDGSNFTLKIRSTKLEDSAMYFCASGLQAEKLFFGSGTQLSVL.

There are many counts of this clonotype. The rearrangement links TRBV29-1 to TRBJ1-1; D gene uncertain. V lost 6 bases, J lost 3 bases, and 14 bases lay in between. The CDR3 is 13 residues long. Germline-derived CDR1 and CDR2 are SQVTM and ANQGSEA. CDR3 bases: TGCAGCGTGAAAACATTCATGGACACTGAAGCTTTCTTT. Residues: CSVKTFMDTEAFF.

The chain combines TRBV19 with TRBJ1-1; a weak D match, TRBD1 (5 bases). Germline V lookup: CDR1 LNHDA, CDR2 SQIVND (reference sequence). Trimming pared 7 bases from V and 6 bases from J, leaving 24 bases between. This CDR3 spans 16 amino acids. This CDR3 is CASKDPRGGGRPEAFF. For the CDR3, the DNA is TGTGCCAGTAAGGATCCCCGGGGTGGGGGAAGGCCTGAAGCTTTCTTT.

The rearrangement uses TRBV6-1 and TRBJ2-6, with 9 bases identical to TRBD2. V trimming: 7 bases; J trimming: 6 bases; junction bases outside the gene matches: 4. The germline V gene has CDR1 MNHNS and CDR2 SASEGT. This CDR3 comprises 14 residues. CDR3 in DNA: TGTGCCAGCACCCTGGGACTAGCGGCCAACGTCCTGACTTTC. The encoded protein is CASTLGLAANVLTF.

This clonotype was counted at least ten times. The rearrangement joins TRBV7-8 to TRBJ1-6; possible D gene TRBD1, 5 bases. CDR1 is SGHVS and CDR2 is FQNEAQ in the germline V gene. V lost 4 bases and J 7 bases, leaving 11 bases between the germline ends. There are 14 residues in the CDR3. The CDR3 sequence: CASSSGLGNSPLHF. In DNA form, the CDR3 reads TGTGCCAGCAGCTCGGGACTGGGGAATTCACCCCTCCACTTT.

This clonotype was detected many times. The DNA for the CDR3 is TGTGCCAGCAGCGTGGACGCTGAAGAGACCCAGTACTTC. Translated: CASSVDAEETQYF. This sequence joins TRBV5-6 and TRBJ2-5; the D is unclear. V lost 4 bases, J lost 3 bases, and 10 bases lay in between. The CDR3 is 13 residues long. CDR1 is SGHDT, CDR2 YYEEEE, per germline.

The rearrangement links TRBV3-1 to TRBJ2-7; TRBD1 matches 11 bases. The ends lost 8 bases at V and 4 bases at J; junction bases unmatched: 4. CDR1 is LGHDT and CDR2 is YNNKEL in the germline V gene (reference sequence). The CDR3 covers 13 residues. The CDR3 spells CASGQGALYEQYF. Here the CDR3 DNA reads TGTGCCAGCGGACAGGGGGCGCTTTACGAGCAGTACTTC.

A note on this clonotype: A much larger clonotype is one base distant, so this may be a read error. A read error is likely, as this CDR3 ends without the conserved phenylalanine or tryptophan. The V gene is TRBV7-8, the J gene TRBJ2-5; no reliable D call. This CDR3 is built from 13 residues. Between the trimmed V and J ends, which lost 8 bases and 5 bases, there was a span of 15 bases. Germline V CDR1 and CDR2: SGHVS, FQNEAQ. CDR3 loop: CASGSPASETQYL. The CDR3 DNA sequence: TGTGCCAGCGGTTCCCCAGCGAGCGAGACCCAGTACCTC.

The chain employs TRBV20-1 and TRBJ2-7; 7 bases are shared with TRBD1. The CDR3 runs 14 residues. The germline CDR1 and CDR2 sequences are DFQATT and SNEGSKA (reference sequence). Trimming removed 3 bases from V and 1 base from J; junction bases left unmatched: 6. The DNA for the CDR3 is TGCAGTGCTAGCTCTCCAGGGGGATCCTACGAGCAGTACTTC. Its protein is CSASSPGGSYEQYF.

The chain has TRBV5-4 and TRBJ1-1; D is ambiguous. CDR1 SGHNT and CDR2 YYREEE come from the germline V gene (reference sequence). Trimming removed 0 bases from V and 0 bases from J, with 6 bases in between. The CDR3 has 14 amino acids. In DNA, the CDR3 is TGTGCCAGCAGCTTGGATCTGATGAACACTGAAGCTTTCTTT. Its protein product is CASSLDLMNTEAFF.

This clonotype came up a few times. The rearrangement joins TRBV5-1 to TRBJ2-5, with 8 nucleotides matching TRBD2. With 5 bases clipped from V and 1 base from J, the junction kept 7 bases outside the gene matches. The germline V gene encodes CDR1 SGHRS and CDR2 YFSETQ. The CDR3 loop spans 15 amino acids. The CDR3 protein is CASRGRGDRQETQYF. CDR3 bases: TGCGCCAGCAGAGGGCGGGGGGACCGCCAAGAGACCCAGTACTTC.

This rearrangement joins TRBV20-1 to TRBJ1-2, with 9 bases lining up with TRBD1. J lost 7 bases, V lost 1 base, and 7 bases had no gene match. This CDR3 contains 14 residues. The V gene's germline CDR1 is DFQATT and CDR2 SNEGSKA (reference sequence). In DNA form, the CDR3 reads TGCAGTGCTAGAGGCGACAGGGGGGTGGGTGGCTACACCTTC. Protein: CSARGDRGVGGYTF.

The rearrangement uses TRBV25-1 and TRBJ2-3; D unresolved. The CDR3 covers 18 residues. Trimming took off 1 base at V and 2 bases at J, with 19 bases between the two ends. Germline V gene data show CDR1 as MGHDK and CDR2 as SYGVNS. CDR3 residues: CASSESPQTADTTDTQYF. CDR3 nucleotide sequence: TGTGCCAGCAGTGAATCCCCACAAACAGCCGACACCACAGATACGCAGTATTTT.

Concerning this clonotype itself: The junction differs from germline at one of its ends, possibly a read error. The rearrangement links TRBV6-1 to TRBJ1-2, with D possibly matching TRBD1 (5 bases). Germline V gene lookup returns CDR1 MNHNS and CDR2 SASEGT. The CDR3 is 14 amino acids. CDR3 sequence reads: CAGSRRRDNYGYTF. The CDR3 DNA follows: TGTGCCGGCAGCCGAAGGAGGGACAACTATGGCTACACCTTC.

This clonotype has a count of ten or more. The chain couples TRBV7-2 to TRBJ1-4, with 10 bases that match TRBD1. CDR3 length: 16 residues. CDR1 SGHTA and CDR2 FQGNSA come from the germline V gene. Trimming cost V 5 bases and J 10 bases; bases outside gene matches: 13. The CDR3 spells CASSEQTGQGGVKLFF. CDR3 in DNA: TGTGCCAGCAGCGAGCAAACTGGACAGGGGGGTGTAAAACTGTTTTTT.

This clonotype was counted many times. This chain joins TRBV12-3 or TRBV12-4 and TRBJ1-5; D remains ambiguous. Trimming took off 6 bases at V and 6 bases at J, with 15 bases between the two ends. The CDR3 is 14 residues long. CDR3 residues: CASSPGHTSQPQHF. The CDR3 DNA reads TGTGCCAGCAGCCCAGGCCATACTAGTCAGCCCCAGCATTTT.

The V gene is TRBV11-2, the J gene TRBJ1-5; possible D gene TRBD1, 6 bases. Germline lookup yields CDR1 SGHAT and CDR2 FQNNGV. Trimming left V 5 bases short and J 11 bases short, with 10 bases between. This CDR3 region has 11 residues. As DNA, the CDR3 is TGTGCCAGCAGCCGAGGGGGAGCCCAGCATTTT. Translation: CASSRGGAQHF.